This T cell receptor (beta chain) is from a study of T cell repertoires in cytomegalovirus infection (dated by TCRdb to the late 2010s). As for the study more broadly: Donor HLA type was relevant to the analysis, as public TCR beta signatures indicated carriage of CMV infection together with the matching HLA type.

The germline V and J ends show losses of 8 bases and 4 bases respectively, and no gene match explains 6 bases of the junction. The germline V gene gives CDR1 as WSHSY and CDR2 as SAAADI. Measured from the cysteine to the phenylalanine, the CDR3 is 15 residues long. This entry keeps only the CDR3 DNA: 45 bases, framed from base 1. About this clonotype: Its antigen specificity is not known. Base-call qualities are not available, and no considerably larger clone is one nucleotide away.

The reads were generated on an Illumina HiSeq 1500. In-frame beta chains were kept once TCRdb had trimmed the public reads at Q25 with fastp and called clones with MiXCR. When rows share a CDR3 protein, they turn into one entry using the most common DNA and genes. The sample includes 200,000 to 250,000 distinct CDR3 sequences, with approximately 22% observed a single time. In total, the top ten clones hold 15% to 20% of the sample. Findings and caveats that apply to the study as a whole: In both this cohort and an independent cohort of some 380 donors, the cumulative frequency of public TCR beta family members distinguished carriers of CMV infection plus the relevant HLA type. The ex vivo response was dominated by HLA-C-restricted CMV-specific TCR beta clonotypes, which also provided the single most frequent clonotype in two of eight donors.

The origin of this receptor is a human donor in good health (CMV status not recorded). Some clones in this sample may be carry-over from other donors' samples. The chain uses TRBV10-2 and TRBJ2-3; TRBD2 aligns with 13 central bases. Sequencing input: CD8+ T cells from PBMCs. CDR3 sequence: CASVTSGGAADTQYF. The DNA sequence reads TGCGCCAGCGTTACTAGCGGGGGGGCCGCAGATACGCAGTATTTT.